The following is a TCR beta chain sequence with its context. What this receptor recognizes is not known. Base quality data are lacking; no much larger clone is found one base away. The data are from a study of T cells in Graves' hyperthyroidism and ophthalmopathy (dated by TCRdb to the late 2010s). For the study in its entirety: Peripheral blood was collected at initial diagnosis, before any treatment. Whether ophthalmopathy could be predicted prospectively was tested in an independent validation cohort made up of roughly 19 hyperthyroidism patients plus 17 patients who later progressed to ophthalmopathy. In roughly six Graves' hyperthyroidism patients, the study also compared T-cell repertoires from thyroid tissue with T-cell repertoires from blood. According to the paper, TCR Vbeta CDR3 sequencing was carried out on around 140 peripheral blood samples, which came from some 41 ophthalmopathy, some 73 hyperthyroidism and some 17 progressor patients. To identify distinguishing TCR V-J signatures, a discovery cohort of around 100 patients was used, comprising 43 with Graves' ophthalmopathy and under 60 with stable Graves' hyperthyroidism. Following sampling, methimazole starting at 30 mg daily was given to hyperthyroidism patients, and high-dose intravenous methylprednisolone was given to ophthalmopathy patients. The 80 to 100 discovery patients were randomly divided into training and test sets at a 7:3 ratio. Results and caveats for the whole study, not just this receptor: Most expanded thyroid clonotypes (frequency above 0.001) were also detected in blood, suggesting blood repertoires may reflect thyroid immune responses. No statistical method was used to fix the sample size in advance, and group allocation was not hidden from the investigators. In validation, the model predicted progression to ophthalmopathy with approximately 70% sensitivity and 72% to 85% specificity, a median of approximately 6.7 months before onset. In cross-validation, a model built on a 13 V-J signature told ophthalmopathy apart from stable hyperthyroidism with under 90% sensitivity and roughly 82% specificity, and in testing the same model reached 80%/75%.

Stable Graves' hyperthyroidism was defined as the absence of progression to ophthalmopathy over 18 months of follow-up. Hyperthyroidism patients were aged 18 to 65 years and newly diagnosed, with disease duration of less than 2 months. Any patient with an uncontrolled infection, another autoimmune disease, pregnancy or lactation was excluded. Diagnoses relied on clinical symptoms, serum thyroxine and TRAb, thyroid ultrasound and orbital computed tomography. PBMCs were isolated from 10 ml of fresh peripheral blood by Ficoll-Paque density gradient centrifugation. Total RNA was extracted with Trizol reagent, and quality was checked on an Agilent 2100 Bioanalyzer. The TCR beta CDR3 regions were amplified from RNA transcripts. The first round of RT-PCR for the TCR CDR3 was performed with the HTBI primer set and the Qiagen OneStep RT-PCR kit. A second multiplex PCR round built the libraries, followed by size selection and purification. The libraries were sequenced on an Illumina HiSeq2000 using paired-end 100 bp reads. The published analysis was carried out like this. SOAPnuke was used to process the raw data, removing reads that contained adapters or uncalled bases, had a mean Phred below 15, or lacked an exact match to the constant primer or identifier. High-quality paired reads were merged using COPE v1.2.5, and each unique nucleotide sequence was defined as a clonotype. MiTCR v1.1 was used to align clonotypes to the IMGT TRBV, TRBD and TRBJ reference segments. The analysis included only V-J combinations with a frequency above 0.0001, which together covered 99% to 99.2% of the repertoires. The TCS score was defined as the ratio of F50 (clonal expansion) to E x V (chaos), calculated using BLOSUM62-based TCRdist between CDR3 peptides within each V-J. Welch's t-statistics and random forest reduced some 510 V-J features to roughly 13, which were used in a naive Bayes classifier (R e1071). TCRdb trimmed public reads at Q25 via fastp, called clones via MiXCR and kept in-frame beta chains. For every CDR3 protein sequence, its rows merge into one entry that carries the most common genes and DNA. TCRdb, not the authors, supplied the V and J calls. Here the sample has under 400,000 distinct CDR3 sequences; 15% to 20% occur a single time. The leading ten clones occupy about 53% of the sample.

This clonotype was sampled from a woman between 45 and 65 years old with Graves' hyperthyroidism. Material: blood.

The CDR3 loop reads CASSVGSNTEAFF. The nucleotide sequence reads as follows: TGTGCCAGCAGCGTAGGATCGAACACTGAAGCTTTCTTT. The rearrangement combines TRBV9 with TRBJ1-1; the D gene is not confidently resolved. V drops 0 bases and J drops 1 base, leaving 4 bases in between. For CDR1 and CDR2, the germline V gene lists SGDLS and YYNGEE. The CDR3 spans 13 residues, from the cysteine through the phenylalanine. Only the CDR3 portion is preserved as DNA: 39 bases, with reading frame beginning at the first base.